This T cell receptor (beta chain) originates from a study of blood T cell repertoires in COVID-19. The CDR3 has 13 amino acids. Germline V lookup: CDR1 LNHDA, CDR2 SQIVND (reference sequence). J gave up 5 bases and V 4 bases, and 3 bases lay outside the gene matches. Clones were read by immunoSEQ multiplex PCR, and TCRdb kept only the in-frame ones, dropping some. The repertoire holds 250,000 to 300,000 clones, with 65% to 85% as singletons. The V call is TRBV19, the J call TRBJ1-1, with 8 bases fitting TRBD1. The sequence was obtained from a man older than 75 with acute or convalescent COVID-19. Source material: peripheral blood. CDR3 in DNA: TGTGCCAGTAGTACACAGGGGGGTACTGAAGCTTTCTTT. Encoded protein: CASSTQGGTEAFF.